This T cell receptor beta chain emerged from a study of T cell changes during pregnancy in multiple sclerosis. There are a few counts of this clone. The table came from immunoSEQ multiplex PCR; TCRdb's copy has only in-frame clones and leaves some out. The sample consists of about 28,000 clones, 85% to 90% of them appearing once. Germline values: CDR1 SEHNR, CDR2 FQNEAQ (reference sequence). V lost 4 bases and J lost 3, with 18 bases in between. The CDR3 totals 16 residues. The source of this sequence is a female donor with multiple sclerosis, enrolled in a pregnancy study. The gene calls are TRBV7-9 and TRBJ1-2; perhaps TRBD1 as D (6 bases). The sequencing used CD4+ T cells from peripheral blood mononuclear cells, collected in the second trimester of pregnancy. Here the CDR3 reads CASSSFYRAEDYGYTF. DNA for the CDR3: TGTGCCAGCAGCTCCTTCTACAGGGCGGAGGACTATGGCTACACCTTC. Supplemented by reference TRBV7-9 and TRBJ1-2, the full variable domain reads DTGVSQNPRHKITKRGQNVTFRCDPISEHNRLYWYRQTLGQGPEFLTYFQNEAQLEKSRLLSDRFSAERPKGSFSTLEIQRTEQGDSAMYLCASSSFYRAEDYGYTFGSGTRLTVV.